This TCR beta chain came from a study of blood T cells in healthy people across ages. Study-level results: Strongly correlated with naive T cell percentage was TCR beta diversity. The CMV status of each donor remained undetermined, and this could have confounded shifts in expanded clonotypes. Per million T cells, TCR beta diversity dropped about linearly as age rose. Naive CD4+ cell counts and diversity both ran higher in long-lived than in aged donors.

The CDR3 is 16 residues long. The V gene's germline CDR1 is DFQATT and CDR2 SNEGSKA (reference sequence). A single count supports this clonotype. The antigen is undetermined. Its ends do not fully match the called genes, so a read error is possible. For the second PCR, which ran for about 6 to 11 cycles, a sample-barcoded 5' primer and a J-beta primer mix were used. One entry per CDR3 protein, called by TCRdb with MiXCR from the 5' RACE reads. The repertoire holds 1.5 million to 2 million distinct CDR3 sequences, with roughly 52% as singletons. The clonotype originates from a woman in her thirties or forties in good health. Specimen: blood. The J gene is TRBJ1-1, the V gene TRBV20-1; TRBD1 aligns across 12 bases. DNA of the CDR3: TGCAGTGCGAAGTCCGGGACAGGGGGCTTCAACACCGAAGCTTTCTTT. This encodes CSAKSGTGGFNTEAFF.